The 6 T cell receptor beta chains below were found in one sample sequenced in a study of blood T cell repertoires in COVID-19. TCRdb's table, derived via immunoSEQ multiplex PCR, lists solely in-frame clones and lacks some. Of tens of thousands of clones in the sample, roughly nine tenths were seen once. The source material was peripheral blood. The receptors were gathered from a woman between 50 and 59 years old with active COVID-19.

The chain carries TRBV5-1 and TRBJ2-1; D not resolved. The CDR3 consists of 16 residues. The germline V and J ends were trimmed by 4 bases and 0 bases, with 14 bases remaining between them. From germline, CDR1 is SGHRS and CDR2 YFSETQ. The CDR3 is CASSPRLRSSYNEQFF. DNA for the CDR3: TGCGCCAGCAGCCCTAGATTAAGAAGCTCCTACAATGAGCAGTTCTTC.

This sequence joins TRBV6-4 and TRBJ2-1; perhaps TRBD1 as D (5 bases). This CDR3 is 16 amino acids long. V dropped 2 bases and J dropped 0 bases, with 11 bases sitting between them. The V gene's germline CDR1 is MRHNA and CDR2 SNTAGT. Here the CDR3 DNA reads TGTGCCAGCAGTGACGGGGCGGTGAGCTCCTACAATGAGCAGTTCTTC. As protein: CASSDGAVSSYNEQFF.

This chain connects TRBV2 to TRBJ1-2; D gene ambiguous. Trimming left V 7 bases short and J 10 bases short, with 16 bases between. There are 12 residues in the CDR3. Germline V gives CDR1 SNHLY, CDR2 FYNNEI. The CDR3 DNA reads TGTGCCAGCATGGTTAGCGTCTTTCACTACACCTTC. This codes for CASMVSVFHYTF.

The V call is TRBV20-1, the J call TRBJ1-4; D is uncertain. The V gene's germline CDR1 is DFQATT and CDR2 SNEGSKA (reference sequence). The CDR3 sequence is 13 residues long. V lost 3 bases and J 0 bases, leaving 5 bases between the germline ends. The CDR3: CSASRPTNEKLFF. For the CDR3, the DNA is TGCAGTGCTAGTCGTCCAACTAATGAAAAACTGTTTTTT.

This sequence joins TRBV25-1 and TRBJ2-1; 8 bases agree with TRBD2. The junction had 10 bases not matched to a gene; V was cut back by 6 bases and J by 9 bases. The germline V gene encodes CDR1 MGHDK and CDR2 SYGVNS. CDR3 length equals 14 residues. The CDR3 DNA follows: TGTGCCAGCAGCTCCGGGACTAGGACGTCTGAGCAGTTCTTC. It translates to CASSSGTRTSEQFF. Full variable domain (rest looked up from reference TRBV25-1 and TRBJ2-1): EADIYQTPRYLVIGTGKKITLECSQTMGHDKMYWYQQDPGMELHLIHYSYGVNSTEKGDLSSESTVSRIRTEHFPLTLESARPSHTSQYLCASSSGTRTSEQFFGPGTRLTVL.

The chain employs TRBV18 and TRBJ2-1; 7 bases align to TRBD2. V lost 1 base, J lost 16 bases, and 10 bases stayed unmatched. The CDR3 covers 13 residues. Germline V gene data show CDR1 as KGHSH and CDR2 as LQKENI. CDR3 DNA: TGTGCCAGCTCACCACGTCCCGAGCGGGAATGTTTCTTC. This gives the protein CASSPRPERECFF. Supplemented by reference TRBV18 and TRBJ2-1, the full variable domain reads NAGVMQNPRHLVRRRGQEARLRCSPMKGHSHVYWYRQLPEEGLKFMVYLQKENIIDESGMPKERFSAEFPKEGPSILRIQQVVRGDSAAYFCASSPRPERECFFGPGTRLTVL.